One and the same sample provided the 27 T cell receptor beta chains below, sequenced in a study of breast tumors, draining lymph nodes, adjacent tissues. One entry per CDR3 protein, called by TCRdb with MiXCR from the multiplex PCR reads. The sample gives roughly 110,000 distinct CDR3 sequences, roughly 29% of which show up once; around 6% is in the top ten. Axillary draining lymph nodes of breast cancer patients supplied the node samples. What was sequenced was axillary lymph node tissue. These receptors were taken from a female donor with breast cancer. Some clones in this sample may be carry-over from other donors' samples.

This clonotype was seen many times. CDR3 bases: TGTGCCAGCAGCCAAACTGCAGGGGTCTCTGGAAACACCATATATTTT. This gives the protein CASSQTAGVSGNTIYF. V and J are TRBV3-1 and TRBJ1-3; tentative D call: TRBD1 (6 bases). Germline V gene data show CDR1 as LGHDT and CDR2 as YNNKEL (reference sequence). Trimming stripped 2 bases from V and 0 bases from J, with 11 bases between. The CDR3 length is 16 residues.

The chain combines TRBV5-1 with TRBJ1-1; 8 nucleotides align to TRBD1. The CDR3 consists of 16 residues. Germline CDR1 SGHRS, CDR2 YFSETQ. The junction had 8 bases not matched to a gene; V was cut back by 4 bases and J by 0 bases. The CDR3 loop reads CASSGTGLAMNTEAFF. The CDR3 nucleotides are TGCGCCAGCAGCGGGACAGGACTAGCCATGAACACTGAAGCTTTCTTT.

In its sample, this clonotype was seen many times. This sequence joins TRBV6-5 and TRBJ1-6, with no clear D. Germline V gene sequence: CDR1 MNHEY, CDR2 SVGAGI. The CDR3 covers 15 residues. The germline V and J ends were trimmed by 5 bases and 2 bases, with 10 bases remaining between them. DNA for the CDR3: TGTGCCAGCAGTCGCCAGATTACCTATAATTCACCCCTCCACTTT. Protein: CASSRQITYNSPLHF.

This clonotype has ten or more counts. This could be a read error, since a much larger clone is one nucleotide away. V usage is TRBV2 and J usage is TRBJ2-5; 12 bases line up with TRBD1. CDR1 and CDR2 from the germline V gene are SNHLY and FYNNEI. The CDR3 has 18 amino acids. CDR3 nucleotide sequence: TGTGCCAGCAGCGAAGGTGGGACAGGGGGCCGGTACCAAGAGACCCACTACTTC. This gives the protein CASSEGGTGGRYQETHYF.

This clonotype was recorded at least ten times. The V call is TRBV11-3, the J call TRBJ1-2; D gene uncertain. There are 13 residues in the CDR3. Trimming left V 0 bases short and J 3 bases short, with 5 bases between. Germline CDR1 SGHNT, CDR2 YENEEA. The CDR3 DNA reads TGTGCCAGCAGCTTAGATAGTGACTATGGCTACACCTTC. This translates into CASSLDSDYGYTF.

V and J are TRBV2 and TRBJ2-1, with TRBD2 identical over 15 bases. J lost 7 bases, V lost 5 bases, and 6 bases had no gene match. This CDR3 comprises 16 residues. The germline V gene has CDR1 SNHLY and CDR2 FYNNEI. This chain's CDR3 is CASSWTSGRARNEQFF. In DNA, the CDR3 is TGTGCCAGCAGTTGGACTAGCGGGAGGGCACGGAATGAGCAGTTCTTC.

The chain carries TRBV20-1 and TRBJ2-7, with D perhaps TRBD1 or TRBD2 (6 bases each). CDR3 size: 14 residues. V lost 5 bases, J lost 2 bases, and 16 bases lay in between. The germline CDR1 and CDR2 sequences are DFQATT and SNEGSKA (reference sequence). CDR3 sequence: CSAQNVEGAYEQYF. CDR3 bases: TGCAGTGCTCAAAACGTGGAGGGGGCCTACGAGCAGTACTTC.

This clonotype was found many times. V gene TRBV7-2 combines with J gene TRBJ2-1, with D maybe TRBD1 (6 bases). The CDR3 totals 14 residues. V was cut by 5 bases and J by 4 bases, with 12 bases left in between. Looked up from germline, CDR1 is SGHTA and CDR2 is FQGNSA. The CDR3: CASSVNGQYNEQFF. The CDR3 nucleotides are TGTGCCAGCAGCGTGAACGGACAGTACAATGAGCAGTTCTTC.

As to this clonotype: A much larger clone differs from this one at a single base, so this may be a read error. The chain employs TRBV6-2 or TRBV6-3 and TRBJ1-2; tentative D call: TRBD1 (6 bases). The CDR3 spans 15 residues. CDR1 is MNHEY and CDR2 is SVGEGT in the germline V gene. CDR3 sequence (DNA): TGTGCCAGCAGTCACTCGAGGTCAGGGGACTATGGCTACACCTTC. Its translation: CASSHSRSGDYGYTF.

A word on this clonotype: A single base separates this from a much larger clone, so it may be a read error. The chain combines TRBV27 with TRBJ2-2; D might be TRBD1 or TRBD2, each matching 5 bases. Per germline, CDR1 MNHEY and CDR2 SMNVEV (reference sequence). The CDR3 consists of 14 residues. In nucleotides, the CDR3 is TGTGCCAGCAGTCCGGGGCAGGTAACCGGGGAGCCGTTTTTT. Its translation: CASSPGQVTGEPFF.

This clonotype has ten or more counts. One base away lies a much larger clone, so this may be a sequencing read error. J is TRBJ2-5 and V is TRBV2, with 10 bases that match TRBD2. This CDR3 contains 18 residues. Germline V gene data show CDR1 as SNHLY and CDR2 as FYNNEI. In nucleotides, the CDR3 is TGTGCCAGCAGTGAAATGGGAGGACTAGCGGTTAACCAAGAGACCCACTACTTC. This sequence encodes CASSEMGGLAVNQETHYF.

Note on this clonotype: This sequence may be a read error, since a much larger clone differs from it by one base. The chain combines TRBV20-1 with TRBJ2-3, with 7 positions matching TRBD2. The CDR3 runs 13 residues. Germline V gene sequence: CDR1 DFQATT, CDR2 SNEGSKA (reference sequence). Losses at the gene ends were 4 bases for V and 4 bases for J; bases not matched to a gene: 5. The CDR3 protein is CSAISSGADTQYF. DNA of the CDR3: TGCAGTGCTATATCCAGCGGGGCAGATACGCAGTATTTT.

A word on this clonotype: This sequence may be a read error, since a much larger clone differs from it by one base. The chain joins TRBV6-1 to TRBJ2-5, with a weak D call TRBD1 (6 bases). V shed 7 bases and J shed 4 bases, with 16 bases lying between them. Germline V gene data show CDR1 as MNHNS and CDR2 as SASEGT. CDR3 size: 14 residues. As DNA, the CDR3 is TGTGCCAGCACGCTACAGGGAACCAGAGAGACCCAGTACTTC. Protein product: CASTLQGTRETQYF.

This clonotype was seen more than once but under ten times. One base away lies a much larger clone, so this may be a sequencing read error. This chain connects TRBV20-1 to TRBJ2-1; TRBD2 aligns across 9 bases. The CDR3 has 16 amino acids. Germline values: CDR1 DFQATT, CDR2 SNEGSKA (reference sequence). Trimming removed 6 bases from V and 4 bases from J; junction bases left unmatched: 13. CDR3 sequence: CSATQLGLAAYNEQFF. CDR3 nucleotides: TGCAGTGCGACCCAATTGGGACTAGCAGCTTACAATGAGCAGTTCTTC.

This clonotype came up many times. J is TRBJ1-2 and V is TRBV7-9; D is unresolved. Germline V CDR1 and CDR2: SEHNR, FQNEAQ (reference sequence). V shed 4 bases and J shed 4 bases, with 19 bases lying between them. The CDR3 contains 16 residues. This CDR3 is CASSSLAGVGFYGYTF. CDR3 in DNA: TGTGCCAGCAGCTCATTGGCCGGGGTCGGTTTCTATGGCTACACCTTC.

There are a few counts of this clonotype. A clone one base away is much larger, so this may be a read error. The chain links TRBV6-1 to TRBJ1-4, with unresolved D. CDR3 size: 13 residues. V lost 5 bases and J 8 bases, leaving 12 bases between the germline ends. Germline values: CDR1 MNHNS, CDR2 SASEGT. For the CDR3, the DNA is TGTGCCAGCAGTCCCCTCTGGCGGGAAAAACTGTTTTTT. Its protein is CASSPLWREKLFF.

With regard to this clonotype: Germline and junction disagree at one end, which may indicate a read error. V usage is TRBV20-1 and J usage is TRBJ2-1; 7 bases fit TRBD2. The germline V gene has CDR1 DFQATT and CDR2 SNEGSKA (reference sequence). The CDR3 loop spans 16 amino acids. CDR3 residues: CSARDPAGFPYNEQFF. In DNA, the CDR3 is TGCAGTGCTCGAGATCCAGCGGGATTCCCCTACAATGAGCAGTTCTTC.

This clonotype was seen repeatedly, ten times or more. V usage is TRBV19 and J usage is TRBJ2-1; 9 positions agree with TRBD1. Looked up from germline, CDR1 is LNHDA and CDR2 is SQIVND (reference sequence). This CDR3 is built from 15 residues. Unmatched junction bases numbered 9, after V lost 5 bases and J lost 7 bases. CDR3 region: CASSPRDRAGNEQFF. The CDR3 bases are TGTGCCAGTAGTCCCCGGGACAGGGCTGGTAATGAGCAGTTCTTC.

This clonotype was picked up many times. The chain links TRBV27 to TRBJ1-5; TRBD1 agrees at 9 bases. Per the germline V gene, CDR1 is MNHEY and CDR2 is SMNVEV (reference sequence). This CDR3 region has 14 residues. V trimming: 4 bases; J trimming: 7 bases; junction bases outside the gene matches: 5. The CDR3 sequence: CASSSGQGIQPQHF. CDR3 coding DNA: TGTGCCAGCAGTTCGGGACAGGGAATCCAGCCCCAGCATTTT.

In its sample, this clonotype was seen many times. V gene TRBV4-1 combines with J gene TRBJ1-5; D is ambiguous. The CDR3 totals 14 residues. V gave up 1 base and J gave up 2 bases, with 6 bases separating them. Germline loops: CDR1 MGHRA, CDR2 YSYEKL. For the CDR3, the DNA is TGCGCCAGCAGCCAAGTTAAAGGCAATCAGCCCCAGCATTTT. It translates to CASSQVKGNQPQHF.

This clonotype has a count of ten or more. The chain uses TRBV6-5 and TRBJ2-3, with 9 bases aligning to TRBD2. The V segment lost 5 bases and the J segment 8 bases; nucleotides outside the gene matches: 14. The germline CDR1 and CDR2 sequences are MNHEY and SVGAGI. CDR3 length: 16 amino acids. In DNA, the CDR3 is TGTGCCAGCAGTCACGGGGCTAGCGGGACCCTGGGTACGCAGTATTTT. It codes for CASSHGASGTLGTQYF.

This clonotype came up many times. The chain couples TRBV7-9 to TRBJ2-1; 7 nucleotides agree with TRBD2. The length of the CDR3 is 14 residues. J lost 15 bases, V lost 0 bases, and 11 bases had no gene match. Germline CDR1 and CDR2: SEHNR and FQNEAQ (reference sequence). In DNA, the CDR3 is TGTGCCAGCAGCTTAGCGGGTCTAGCGGAAGGTCGGTTCTTC. Its translation: CASSLAGLAEGRFF.

This clonotype was recorded a few times. A much larger clonotype is one base distant, so this may be a read error. The J gene is TRBJ1-2, the V gene TRBV9; 8 nucleotides agree with TRBD1. Germline V gives CDR1 SGDLS, CDR2 YYNGEE. The CDR3 is made up of 18 amino acids. The trim removed 4 bases at V and 4 bases at J, leaving 18 bases unmatched. CDR3 protein: CASSPTGAHSSATYGYTF. The CDR3 DNA reads as TGTGCCAGCAGCCCGACAGGGGCCCACTCCTCAGCTACCTATGGCTACACCTTC.

In this sample, this clonotype turned up many times. The chain is built from TRBV5-5 and TRBJ1-2, with D possibly TRBD1 on 5 matching bases. CDR3 length: 13 amino acids. Germline CDR1 and CDR2: SGHKS and YYEKEE (reference sequence). V was clipped by 0 bases and J by 5 bases, with 8 bases between them. CDR3 sequence (DNA): TGTGCCAGCAGCTTGGAACAGGCATATGGCTACACCTTC. It specifies CASSLEQAYGYTF.

This clonotype was detected many times. This chain connects TRBV7-3 to TRBJ2-3; D is possibly TRBD1 or TRBD2 (6 bases each). Trimming stripped 1 base from V and 4 bases from J, with 12 bases between. Germline V gene data show CDR1 as SGHTA and CDR2 as FQGTGA. The CDR3 is 15 residues long. This chain's CDR3 is CASSLKGGRADTQYF. CDR3 DNA: TGTGCCAGCAGCTTAAAGGGGGGACGGGCAGATACGCAGTATTTT.

As to this clonotype: This may be a read error, as it is one base from a much larger clone. The chain links TRBV6-5 to TRBJ2-5; 8 bases align to TRBD2. This CDR3 is built from 14 residues. The V gene's germline CDR1 is MNHEY and CDR2 SVGAGI. V was pared by 6 bases and J by 5 bases, with 8 bases of the junction left unmatched. The CDR3 here is CASSYGRVQETQYF. As DNA, the CDR3 is TGTGCCAGCAGCTACGGGAGGGTCCAGGAGACCCAGTACTTC.

This clonotype was recorded at least ten times. This sequence may be a read error, since a much larger clone differs from it by one base. The conserved final phenylalanine or tryptophan is absent from the CDR3, which likely points to a read error. The chain employs TRBV9 and TRBJ2-5; the D is unclear. Trimming left V 2 bases short and J 5 bases short, with 10 bases between. The V gene's germline CDR1 is SGDLS and CDR2 YYNGEE. The CDR3 extends over 13 amino acids. The CDR3 DNA reads TGTGCCAGCAGCGTGAGTAGCCGGGAGACCCAGTACCTC. This encodes CASSVSSRETQYL.